These 17 T cell receptor beta chains were all obtained from the same sample, sequenced in a study of control samples from healthy donors and cancer patients. Assay used: immunoSEQ multiplex PCR; TCRdb lists only in-frame clones, some missing. The sample holds more than 95,000 clones; less than 90% are singletons and the top ten take around 2%. Sequenced input: blood. The receptors were gathered from a man younger than 35 in good health.

The chain joins TRBV5-1 to TRBJ2-1; TRBD2 aligns across 10 bases. The CDR3 has 16 amino acids. V shed 0 bases, J shed 6 bases, and the junction held 6 bases outside the gene matches. The V gene's germline CDR1 is SGHRS and CDR2 YFSETQ. CDR3 amino acids: CASSLASGSFGNEQFF. CDR3 nucleotides: TGCGCCAGCAGCTTGGCTAGCGGGAGTTTCGGCAATGAGCAGTTCTTC. Based on the CDR3 plus reference TRBV5-1 and TRBJ2-1, the full variable domain is KAGVTQTPRYLIKTRGQQVTLSCSPISGHRSVSWYQQTPGQGLQFLFEYFSETQRNKGNFPGRFSGRQFSNSRSEMNVSTLELGDSALYLCASSLASGSFGNEQFFGPGTRLTVL.

V and J are TRBV2 and TRBJ1-2, with D maybe TRBD1 (5 bases). This CDR3 has 12 amino acids. From germline, CDR1 is SNHLY and CDR2 FYNNEI. V was cut by 8 bases and J by 4 bases, with 11 bases left in between. The CDR3, as DNA: TGTGCCAGCGTTACAGGAGGCTATGGCTACACCTTC. It encodes CASVTGGYGYTF.

J is TRBJ2-2 and V is TRBV4-3, with a possible D match to TRBD1 (5 bases). The V gene's germline CDR1 is LGHNA and CDR2 YSLEER. The CDR3 spans 16 residues. Trimming left V 4 bases short and J 1 base short, with 13 bases between. DNA for the CDR3: TGCGCCAGCAGCCCCAGGGCGGACCTGAACACCGGGGAGCTGTTTTTT. The encoded protein is CASSPRADLNTGELFF.

This rearrangement joins TRBV5-8 to TRBJ2-5; no definite D call. This CDR3 has 15 residues. Trimming cost V 0 bases and J 1 base, with 10 bases left between them. CDR1 and CDR2 from the germline V gene are SGHTS and YDEGEE. CDR3 bases: TGTGCCAGCAGCTTGGCCCAGGTCCGCCAAGAGACCCAGTACTTC. Protein product: CASSLAQVRQETQYF. The full variable domain, in which reference TRBV5-8 and TRBJ2-5 provide the parts outside the CDR3, is EAGVTQSPTHLIKTRGQQATLRCSPISGHTSVYWYQQALGLGLQFLLWYDEGEERNRGNFPPRFSGRQFPNYSSELNVNALELEDSALYLCASSLAQVRQETQYFGPGTRLLVL.

The rearrangement uses TRBV9 and TRBJ1-1, with TRBD1 matching 8 bases. The CDR3 length is 17 residues. The V gene's germline CDR1 is SGDLS and CDR2 YYNGEE. The J segment lost 0 bases and the V segment lost 1 base, leaving 8 bases of the junction unmatched. CDR3 protein: CASSVHDRGNMNTEAFF. In DNA, the CDR3 is TGTGCCAGCAGCGTACATGACAGGGGAAACATGAACACTGAAGCTTTCTTT.

This clone was counted a few times. The J gene is TRBJ2-7, the V gene TRBV6-2 or TRBV6-3; 7 bases line up with TRBD2. Trimming took 0 bases from V and 6 from J; bases not matched to a gene: 8. Germline V CDR1 and CDR2: MNHEY, SVGEGT. CDR3 length: 15 residues. For the CDR3, the DNA is TGTGCCAGCAGTTACTCTACGGCGGGAGCCAGCGAGCAGTACTTC. Its protein is CASSYSTAGASEQYF.

On this clone itself: Compared with germline, one end of the junction differs, possibly owing to a read error. The chain combines TRBV7-7 with TRBJ2-5; 8 nucleotides agree with TRBD1. Germline V gives CDR1 SSHAT, CDR2 FNYEAQ (reference sequence). This CDR3 is 15 amino acids long. CDR3 amino acids: CASSLGTGSQETQYF. The CDR3 bases are TGTGCTAGCAGCTTGGGGACAGGCTCACAAGAGACCCAGTACTTC.

The chain has TRBV6-5 and TRBJ2-1; no firm D call. The V and J ends lost 2 bases and 6 bases respectively, with 11 bases between them. This CDR3 comprises 14 residues. CDR1 and CDR2 from the germline V gene are MNHEY and SVGAGI. The CDR3 here is CASSYGVISNEQFF. CDR3 DNA sequence: TGTGCCAGCAGTTACGGGGTTATAAGCAATGAGCAGTTCTTC.

The chain uses TRBV28 and TRBJ2-1; 7 bases align to TRBD2. CDR3 length equals 15 residues. Germline lookup yields CDR1 MDHEN and CDR2 SYDVKM. Unmatched junction bases numbered 12, after V lost 6 bases and J lost 7 bases. CDR3 residues: CASSLARMGGNEQFF. For the CDR3, the DNA is TGTGCCAGCAGCCTGGCCAGAATGGGGGGGAATGAGCAGTTCTTC.

The table lists this clone with a count of one. J is TRBJ1-2 and V is TRBV15, with TRBD1 matching 9 bases. From germline, CDR1 is LNHNV and CDR2 YYDKDF (reference sequence). V dropped 6 bases and J dropped 4; count of bases not matched to a gene: 9. The CDR3 has 15 amino acids. The CDR3 nucleotides are TGTGCCACCAGTGGGACAGGGATGTCAAGCTATGGCTACACCTTC. As protein: CATSGTGMSSYGYTF. The complete variable domain, with remaining parts taken from reference TRBV15 and TRBJ1-2, reads DAMVIQNPRYQVTQFGKPVTLSCSQTLNHNVMYWYQQKSSQAPKLLFHYYDKDFNNEADTPDNFQSRRPNTSFCFLDIRSPGLGDTAMYLCATSGTGMSSYGYTFGSGTRLTVV.

The rearrangement uses TRBV28 and TRBJ1-4; weak D call: TRBD1 (5 bases). CDR1 and CDR2 from the germline V gene are MDHEN and SYDVKM. V was pared by 5 bases and J by 0 bases, with 10 bases between. The CDR3 consists of 15 residues. DNA for the CDR3: TGTGCCAGCAGTCGGGACGGCTCAACTAATGAAAAACTGTTTTTT. Encoded protein: CASSRDGSTNEKLFF.

The gene calls are TRBV28 and TRBJ1-5, with D unresolved. Germline loops: CDR1 MDHEN, CDR2 SYDVKM. The CDR3 has 13 residues. V lost 4 bases and J lost 4, with 8 bases in between. DNA for the CDR3: TGTGCCAGCAGTTGGGCGGGAAATCAGCCCCAGCATTTT. This translates into CASSWAGNQPQHF.

J is TRBJ2-5 and V is TRBV9; D is possibly TRBD1 or TRBD2 (5 bases each). Germline assignment: CDR1 SGDLS and CDR2 YYNGEE. The CDR3 is 14 residues long. The V and J ends lost 2 bases and 1 base respectively, with 9 bases between them. CDR3 amino acids: CASSVGVFQETQYF. In nucleotides, the CDR3 is TGTGCCAGCAGCGTGGGGGTCTTCCAAGAGACCCAGTACTTC. Filled out from reference TRBV9 and TRBJ2-5, the complete variable domain reads DSGVTQTPKHLITATGQRVTLRCSPRSGDLSVYWYQQSLDQGLQFLIQYYNGEERAKGNILERFSAQQFPDLHSELNLSSLELGDSALYFCASSVGVFQETQYFGPGTRLLVL.

The rearrangement joins TRBV13 to TRBJ2-2, with 11 bases that match TRBD1. The CDR3 extends over 16 amino acids. The V and J ends lost 5 bases and 3 bases, in that order; junction bases with no gene match: 5. Germline V gene sequence: CDR1 PRHDT, CDR2 FYEKMQ (reference sequence). CDR3 residues: CASSPGQGADTGELFF. In DNA form, the CDR3 reads TGTGCCAGCAGCCCCGGACAGGGGGCCGACACCGGGGAGCTGTTTTTT.

The V gene is TRBV5-4, the J gene TRBJ2-5; D might be TRBD1 or TRBD2, each matching 5 bases. V was cut by 0 bases and J by 5 bases, with 11 bases left in between. Germline V gene sequence: CDR1 SGHNT, CDR2 YYREEE (reference sequence). The length of the CDR3 is 14 residues. The CDR3 sequence is CASSLEGRGETQYF. CDR3 nucleotides: TGTGCCAGCAGCTTGGAGGGACGTGGGGAGACCCAGTACTTC.

This clone was found once. This chain joins TRBV11-2 and TRBJ1-3, with no clear D. CDR1 is SGHAT, CDR2 FQNNGV, per germline. Trimming took off 0 bases at V and 0 bases at J, with 12 bases between the two ends. This CDR3 has 17 amino acids. The CDR3 region is CASSLDLPGISGNTIYF. CDR3 sequence (DNA): TGTGCCAGCAGCTTAGATCTCCCCGGGATCTCTGGAAACACCATATATTTT.

The V and J genes are TRBV5-4 and TRBJ2-2; tentative D call: TRBD2 (6 bases). The CDR3 covers 12 residues. Germline V gene lookup returns CDR1 SGHNT and CDR2 YYREEE (reference sequence). V shed 10 bases and J shed 0 bases, with 7 bases lying between them. The CDR3 spells CARGTNTGELFF. As DNA, the CDR3 is TGTGCCCGCGGGACGAACACCGGGGAGCTGTTTTTT.